This TCR beta chain originates from a study of identical twins. Study-wide findings and caveats: Invariant MAIT and iNKT cells could partly confound zero-insertion analyses. A cross-sectional statistical analysis, not follow-up of the same donors, supported the conclusions.

On this clonotype: The antigen is unknown.

Per germline, CDR1 SEHNR and CDR2 FQNEAQ (reference sequence). V was trimmed by 5 bases and J by 2 bases, leaving 3 bases between them. The CDR3 runs to 12 residues. A universal primer site was added by template switching, and unique molecular identifiers were carried by the cDNA. From the 5' RACE reads, TCRdb called clonotypes with MiXCR, one entry per CDR3 protein. This table has about 460,000 distinct CDR3 sequences, approximately 15% appearing once. This sample was also put to use in a study of yellow fever vaccine responses in identical twins.

V gene TRBV7-9 combines with J gene TRBJ2-2; D gene uncertain. Sequences were obtained from CD4+ T cells sorted from blood. This clonotype originated in a woman under 30 in good health. In DNA, the CDR3 is TGTGCCAGCAGCGACAACACCGGGGAGCTGTTTTTT. The encoded protein is CASSDNTGELFF.